The 4 T cell receptor beta chains in this list originate from one sample, sequenced in a study of beta chain features in type 1 diabetes. Reverse transcribing all isolated RNA meant expressed TCRB transcripts were sequenced. TCRdb's copy holds only in-frame clones and misses some; the assay was immunoSEQ multiplex PCR. The sample has about half a million clones, roughly 11% seen once. Sequencing was performed on naive CD4+ T cells from blood. The receptors shown here come from a woman under 30 in good health.

This clone was picked up a small number of times. The rearrangement uses TRBV28 and TRBJ2-3; 16 nucleotides agree with TRBD2. Germline CDR1 is MDHEN and CDR2 is SYDVKM. The CDR3 has 18 amino acids. After removal of 6 bases from V and 2 bases from J, the junction contained 8 bases not matched to a gene. This chain's CDR3 is CASRQGTSGGAYTDTQYF. The CDR3 nucleotides read TGTGCCAGCAGGCAAGGGACTAGCGGGGGGGCATACACAGATACGCAGTATTTT.

This clone has only one observation. The CDR3 DNA follows: TGTGCCAGCAGCCGTTCGACAAACGAGCAGGTGACAGCTTTCTTT. This sequence encodes CASSRSTNEQVTAFF. The genes are TRBV7-2 and TRBJ1-1; D is undetermined. Trimming removed 5 bases from V and 10 bases from J, with 23 bases in between. The CDR3 covers 15 residues. The V gene's germline CDR1 is SGHTA and CDR2 FQGNSA. Full variable domain (rest looked up from reference TRBV7-2 and TRBJ1-1): GAGVSQSPSNKVTEKGKDVELRCDPISGHTALYWYRQSLGQGLEFLIYFQGNSAPDKSGLPSDRFSAERTGGSVSTLTIQRTQQEDSAVYLCASSRSTNEQVTAFFGQGTRLTVV.

The CDR3 DNA sequence: TGTGCCAGCAGCTTATCGATTGGACCCAGCACAGATACGCAGTATTTT. Translating gives CASSLSIGPSTDTQYF. The chain combines TRBV7-3 with TRBJ2-3; D gene ambiguous. The length of the CDR3 is 16 residues. Trimming shortened V by 2 bases and J by 0 bases, and 12 bases separated the two germline ends. CDR1 SGHTA and CDR2 FQGTGA come from the germline V gene.

This clone was counted only a few times. The rearrangement links TRBV25-1 to TRBJ1-4; a weak D match, TRBD1 (5 bases). CDR1 MGHDK and CDR2 SYGVNS come from the germline V gene. The CDR3 runs 16 residues. Trimming left V 2 bases short and J 4 bases short, with 14 bases between. The CDR3 protein is CASSEARGAGNEKLFF. CDR3 bases: TGTGCCAGCAGTGAAGCAAGGGGTGCGGGTAATGAAAAACTGTTTTTT.